The 22 T cell receptor beta chains reported below all come from one sample, sequenced in a study of glioma-infiltrating T cells. Using RNA template, CDR3s of TCR alpha and beta were amplified with iRepertoire arm-PCR. From the multiplex PCR reads, TCRdb called clonotypes with MiXCR, one entry per CDR3 protein. The sample carries more than 300,000 distinct CDR3 sequences, 41% recorded once. The specimen was glioma tissue, nonneoplastic brain tissue, or PBMCs (not recorded which). The receptors were gathered from a human donor with low-grade glioma or glioblastoma, undergoing nonglioma brain surgery, or in good health (not recorded which).

V and J are TRBV12-3 or TRBV12-4 and TRBJ2-1, with a possible D match to TRBD2 (6 bases). CDR3 length: 20 amino acids. V lost 6 bases and J 5 bases, leaving 32 bases between the germline ends. The CDR3 protein is CASRAGTRGSAGLGDNEQFF. CDR3 nucleotide sequence: TGTGCCAGCAGAGCCGGGACGAGGGGTTCGGCGGGATTAGGGGACAATGAGCAGTTCTTC.

This clonotype was recorded many times. This chain connects TRBV6-1 to TRBJ1-1; possibly TRBD1 for D (5 bases). The CDR3 has 12 amino acids. In germline, CDR1 is MNHNS, CDR2 SASEGT. V lost 10 bases and J lost 4, with 13 bases in between. Written as DNA, the CDR3 is TGTGCCATTCAGGGAATTTCCACTGAAGCTTTCTTT. Its protein product is CAIQGISTEAFF.

This chain links TRBV7-2 with TRBJ1-2, with D possibly TRBD1 on 6 matching bases. The V gene's germline CDR1 is SGHTA and CDR2 FQGNSA. V was pared by 3 bases and J by 3 bases, with 11 bases between. This CDR3 contains 14 residues. CDR3 DNA: TGTGCCAGCAGCTTCGGGACATCATACTATGGCTACACCTTC. Translation gives CASSFGTSYYGYTF.

On this clonotype: This clone may be a read error of a much larger clone one base away. The chain uses TRBV7-9 and TRBJ2-1, with 7 bases matching TRBD2. The CDR3 covers 15 residues. From germline, CDR1 is SEHNR and CDR2 FQNEAQ (reference sequence). This CDR3 is CARSFITGGSNEQFF. CDR3 nucleotide sequence: TGTGCCCGCAGCTTTATAACGGGAGGAAGCAATGAGCAGTTCTTC. The whole variable domain, remainder taken from reference TRBV7-9 and TRBJ2-1, is DTGVSQNPRHKITKRGQNVTFRCDPISEHNRLYWYRQTLGQGPEFLTYFQNEAQLEKSRLLSDRFSAERPKGSFSTLEIQRTEQGDSAMYLCARSFITGGSNEQFFGPGTRLTVL.

This clonotype came up many times. This sequence joins TRBV6-2 or TRBV6-3 and TRBJ2-3; the D is unclear. V was trimmed by 2 bases and J by 2 bases, leaving 5 bases between them. This CDR3 contains 13 residues. Germline CDR1 reads MNHEY; CDR2 reads SVGEGT. The CDR3 loop is CASSYRDTDTQYF. In DNA, the CDR3 is TGTGCCAGCAGTTACCGCGACACAGATACGCAGTATTTT.

Details on this clonotype: Compared with germline, one end of the junction differs, possibly owing to a read error. V is TRBV6-6 and J is TRBJ1-1; D is unresolved. This CDR3 has 14 amino acids. Looked up from germline, CDR1 is MNHNY and CDR2 is SVGAGI (reference sequence). The CDR3 nucleotides read TGTGCCGGCAGTTACTCGAGGAGGAACACTGAAGCTTTCTTT. Its translation: CAGSYSRRNTEAFF.

The rearrangement joins TRBV7-2 to TRBJ1-1, with D possibly TRBD1 on 5 matching bases. Germline V CDR1 and CDR2: SGHTA, FQGNSA. The V end was cut by 3 bases, the J end by 4 bases, with 15 bases between. The CDR3 sequence is 15 residues long. CDR3 nucleotide sequence: TGTGCCAGCAGCTTTAGGGGAGGGTCGGCCACTGAAGCTTTCTTT. Its protein is CASSFRGGSATEAFF.

The genes are TRBV28 and TRBJ2-3, with a weak D call TRBD2 (6 bases). Trimming removed 3 bases at V and 4 bases at J, with 20 bases between. The CDR3 spans 17 residues. The germline CDR1 and CDR2 sequences are MDHEN and SYDVKM. CDR3 sequence: CASSFWSGERQADTQYF. The DNA of the CDR3 is TGTGCCAGCAGTTTTTGGTCGGGAGAAAGGCAGGCAGATACGCAGTATTTT.

In this sample, this clonotype turned up a few times. Here the CDR3 reads CASSLGRRLDEQFF. CDR3 nucleotides: TGTGCCAGCAGTTTGGGACGACGATTGGATGAGCAGTTCTTC. The chain couples TRBV28 to TRBJ2-1; D is possibly TRBD1 or TRBD2 (5 bases each). This CDR3 has 14 amino acids. Trimming shortened V by 3 bases and J by 8 bases, and 14 bases separated the two germline ends. Germline loops: CDR1 MDHEN, CDR2 SYDVKM.

A word on this clonotype: This may stem from a read error, because a much larger clone lies one nucleotide away. This chain connects TRBV20-1 to TRBJ2-7; D might be TRBD2 (6 bases). This CDR3 spans 12 amino acids. Germline V gene lookup returns CDR1 DFQATT and CDR2 SNEGSKA (reference sequence). The CDR3 DNA is TGCAGTGCTACTAGCGATACCTACGAGCGGTACTTC. Its translation: CSATSDTYERYF.

As concerns this clonotype: A much larger clone differs by one base, so this may be a read error. The V gene is TRBV6-5, the J gene TRBJ2-7; TRBD2 aligns across 11 bases. CDR1 and CDR2 (germline): MNHEY, SVGAGI. The CDR3 totals 17 residues. The CDR3 nucleotides are TGTGCCAGCAGTTACACTAGCGGGAGAGGGGGGGCTTACGAGCAGTGCTTC. This codes for CASSYTSGRGGAYEQCF.

The table lists this clonotype with many counts. The rearrangement uses TRBV20-1 and TRBJ2-2, with D perhaps matching TRBD1 (5 bases). CDR3 length: 12 residues. Trimming pared 0 bases from V and 11 bases from J, leaving 10 bases between. CDR1 is DFQATT, CDR2 SNEGSKA, per germline (reference sequence). DNA of the CDR3: TGCAGTGCTAGAGATGACAGCCCAGAGCTGTTTTTT. Translating it yields CSARDDSPELFF.

About this clonotype: This may stem from a read error, because a much larger clone lies one nucleotide away. The chain combines TRBV20-1 with TRBJ1-6, with a weak D call TRBD1 (5 bases). Per the germline V gene, CDR1 is DFQATT and CDR2 is SNEGSKA (reference sequence). CDR3 size: 16 residues. The CDR3 sequence: CSARLQDSSYDSPLHF. The CDR3 DNA reads as TGCAGTGCTAGATTACAGGATAGCTCCTATGATTCACCCCTCCACTTT.

As concerns this clonotype: A read error may explain this, as a much larger clone is one base away. The rearrangement uses TRBV20-1 and TRBJ2-1, with 7 positions matching TRBD2. This CDR3 is built from 15 residues. V dropped 2 bases and J dropped 6; count of bases not matched to a gene: 10. The germline V gene has CDR1 DFQATT and CDR2 SNEGSKA (reference sequence). CDR3 region: CSARSLEGLLNEQFF. The DNA for the CDR3 is TGCAGTGCTAGATCTCTGGAGGGACTACTCAATGAGCAGTTCTTC.

The chain joins TRBV15 to TRBJ2-1; 7 bases fit TRBD1. CDR3 size: 14 residues. The V gene end was trimmed by 8 bases and the J gene end by 10 bases; junction bases not matched to a gene: 14. CDR1 and CDR2 (germline): LNHNV, YYDKDF (reference sequence). This chain's CDR3 is CATGAPGQRNEQFF. The CDR3 DNA follows: TGTGCCACCGGGGCCCCGGGACAGAGGAACGAGCAGTTCTTC.

The CDR3: CASSLVPLAATDTQYF. The CDR3 coding sequence is TGTGCCAGCAGCTTAGTCCCACTAGCGGCAACAGATACGCAGTATTTT. The chain is built from TRBV25-1 and TRBJ2-3, with TRBD2 matching 8 bases. The ends lost 6 bases at V and 3 bases at J; junction bases unmatched: 11. This CDR3 has 16 amino acids. Germline values: CDR1 MGHDK, CDR2 SYGVNS.

The chain combines TRBV7-3 with TRBJ2-1; TRBD2 matches at 12 bases. CDR1 and CDR2 from the germline V gene are SGHTA and FQGTGA. This CDR3 has 17 amino acids. After removal of 2 bases from V and 6 bases from J, the junction contained 8 bases not matched to a gene. The DNA of the CDR3 is TGTGCCAGCAGCTTAGGGACTAGCGGGTTCTCGACCAATGAGCAGTTCTTC. Protein product: CASSLGTSGFSTNEQFF.

This clonotype came up a few times. The rearrangement links TRBV4-1 to TRBJ1-1; 7 bases map to TRBD1. V dropped 2 bases and J dropped 6; count of bases not matched to a gene: 9. The CDR3 loop spans 15 amino acids. The germline CDR1 and CDR2 sequences are MGHRA and YSYEKL. CDR3 residues: CASSQRGQFFSEAFF. The CDR3 nucleotides read TGCGCCAGCAGCCAAAGGGGACAGTTCTTCTCTGAAGCTTTCTTT.

Remarks on this clonotype: Likely a read error: the CDR3 ends without its conserved phenylalanine or tryptophan. The V and J genes are TRBV7-3 and TRBJ2-1; TRBD2 aligns across 7 bases. Trimming cost V 2 bases and J 3 bases; bases outside gene matches: 4. The CDR3 has 15 amino acids. Germline V gene lookup returns CDR1 SGHTA and CDR2 FQGTGA. CDR3 protein: CASSLGAGVYNEQFL. The CDR3 DNA sequence: TGTGCCAGCAGCTTAGGGGCGGGGGTCTACAATGAGCAGTTCTTA.

This clonotype was seen more than once but under ten times. This sequence joins TRBV4-1 and TRBJ2-7; D is ambiguous. V lost 0 bases and J 6 bases, leaving 18 bases between the germline ends. Germline CDR1 and CDR2: MGHRA and YSYEKL. CDR3 length: 16 residues. In nucleotides, the CDR3 is TGCGCCAGCAGCCAAGATCGAAATCTGGCTATTCCCGAGCAGTACTTC. Its translation: CASSQDRNLAIPEQYF.

The chain has TRBV29-1 and TRBJ2-3; 7 nucleotides match TRBD2. The CDR3 totals 13 residues. Losses at the gene ends were 8 bases for V and 6 bases for J; bases not matched to a gene: 11. The germline gives CDR1 SQVTM, CDR2 ANQGSEA. The CDR3 reads CSMGLSRGDTQYF. As DNA, the CDR3 is TGCAGCATGGGACTATCCCGCGGGGATACGCAGTATTTT.

A few counts support this clonotype. The chain carries TRBV7-2 and TRBJ2-7; 13 bases fit TRBD2. Germline CDR1 is SGHTA and CDR2 is FQGNSA. This CDR3 has 17 amino acids. The ends lost 5 bases at V and 2 bases at J; junction bases unmatched: 9. CDR3 protein: CASSIRLAGGQPYEQYF. DNA of the CDR3: TGTGCCAGCAGCATACGACTAGCGGGAGGCCAACCCTACGAGCAGTACTTC.